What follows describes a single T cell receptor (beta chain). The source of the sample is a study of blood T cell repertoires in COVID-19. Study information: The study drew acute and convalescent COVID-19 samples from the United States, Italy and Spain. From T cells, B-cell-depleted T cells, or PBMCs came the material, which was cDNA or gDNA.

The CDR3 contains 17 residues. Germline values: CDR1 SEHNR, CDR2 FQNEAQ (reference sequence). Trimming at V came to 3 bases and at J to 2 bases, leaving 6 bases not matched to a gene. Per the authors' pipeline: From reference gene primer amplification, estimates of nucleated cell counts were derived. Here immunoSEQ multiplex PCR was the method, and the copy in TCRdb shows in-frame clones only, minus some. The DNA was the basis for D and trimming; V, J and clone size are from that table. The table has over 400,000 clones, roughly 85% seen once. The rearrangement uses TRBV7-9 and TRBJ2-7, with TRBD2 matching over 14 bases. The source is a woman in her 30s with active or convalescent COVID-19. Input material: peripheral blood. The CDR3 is CASSFGLAGGSTYEQYF. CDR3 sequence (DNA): TGTGCCAGCAGCTTTGGACTAGCGGGGGGTTCGACCTACGAGCAGTACTTC.